This is a list of T cell receptor beta chains from one sample in a study of cytomegalovirus exposure and HLA in healthy donors. Some clones are missing from TCRdb's copy, which holds only in-frame ones; the method was immunoSEQ multiplex PCR. The repertoire holds roughly 180,000 clones, with more than 70% as singletons. What was sequenced was PBMCs. The receptors shown here come from a woman between 40 and 50 years old in good health and CMV-seropositive. CDR3s include the opening cysteine and the closing phenylalanine or tryptophan. D genes are given only for firm matches. Size values are once, few and many counts, or a class for expanded clones, and some rows have none.

D gene	V gene	J gene	clone size	CDR3 DNA	CDR3 protein
TRBD2	TRBV19	TRBJ2-7	NA	TGTGCCAGTAGTGAGGTGGGAGGGCTCCACGAGCAGTACTTC	CASSEVGGLHEQYF
NA	TRBV27	TRBJ2-7	NA	TGTGCCAGCAGTTCGGGACAGGGCTGGGCGGGAGGGCCCACCGAGCAGTACTTC	CASSSGQGWAGGPTEQYF
TRBD2	TRBV6-4	TRBJ2-7	few	TGTGCCAGCAGTGCGTCTAGCGGGAGGTCCTACGAGCAGTACTTC	CASSASSGRSYEQYF
NA	TRBV6-1	TRBJ2-1	NA	TGTGCCAGCAGTGATAGCCAGACGACTTACAATGAGCAGTTCTTC	CASSDSQTTYNEQFF
TRBD2	TRBV19	TRBJ2-1	once	TGTGCCAGTAGTCCGACTAGCGGGAACTCCTACAATGAGCAGTTCTTC	CASSPTSGNSYNEQFF
NA	TRBV2	TRBJ1-3	NA	TGTGCCAGCAGTGCCCAGGGGACCCGCTCTGGAAACACCATATATTTT	CASSAQGTRSGNTIYF
NA	TRBV6-5	TRBJ1-2	NA	TGTGCCAGCAGGGGAACGGGGGGGCGAGGCTACACCTTC	CASRGTGGRGYTF
NA	TRBV30	TRBJ2-5	NA	TGTGCCTGGAGTGGAGGTCTTGGGGCACTGACGGAGACCCAGTACTTC	CAWSGGLGALTETQYF
TRBD2	TRBV28	TRBJ2-5	NA	TGTGCCAGCAGACCTAGCGGGTTGGAGACCCAGTACTTC	CASRPSGLETQYF
NA	TRBV7-7	TRBJ2-3	NA	TGTGCTAGCAGTTCCGGTGGGGCTACTAGCACAGATACGCAGTATTTT	CASSSGGATSTDTQYF
TRBD1	TRBV6-5	TRBJ1-3	NA	TGTGCCAGCAGTCAAGACAGGGGGCAAGGAAACACCATATATTTT	CASSQDRGQGNTIYF
TRBD2	TRBV5-1	TRBJ2-3	NA	TGCGCCAGCAGCTTGGGACTAGCGGGAGACGGTACGCAGTATTTT	CASSLGLAGDGTQYF
NA	TRBV14	TRBJ2-7	NA	TGTGCCAGCAGCCAATTTCTAGTAACGCAGCAGTACTTC	CASSQFLVTQQYF
TRBD1	TRBV5-1	TRBJ2-3	NA	TGCGCCAGCAGCCCGGATAACAGGGGCGCAGATACGCAGTATTTT	CASSPDNRGADTQYF
TRBD1	TRBV5-6	TRBJ2-7	NA	TGTGCCAGCAGCTTGGCCGGGACAGGGGGCAACAGGCAGTACTTC	CASSLAGTGGNRQYF
TRBD1	TRBV27	TRBJ1-3	NA	TGTGCCAGCAGTTTATATGGGACAGGGAGCTCTGGAAACACCATATATTTT	CASSLYGTGSSGNTIYF
NA	TRBV2	TRBJ1-1	few	TGTGCCAGCAGTGAAATTCGTACTGAAGCTTTCTTT	CASSEIRTEAFF
NA	TRBV5-8	TRBJ2-7	NA	TGTGCCAGCAGCGTGTATTTCGAGCAGTACTTC	CASSVYFEQYF
NA	TRBV11-2	TRBJ2-1	NA	TGTGCCAGCAGCTTAGATCTAACGTTTACAGCCAGAAAGCAGTTCTTC	CASSLDLTFTARKQFF
NA	TRBV28	TRBJ1-5	NA	TGTGCCAGCAGTTTAGTCGGTAATCAGCCCCAGCATTTT	CASSLVGNQPQHF
TRBD2	TRBV11-3	TRBJ2-1	NA	TGTGCCAGCAGCGGGGGGGTCCTGATGGGGCAGTTCTTC	CASSGGVLMGQFF